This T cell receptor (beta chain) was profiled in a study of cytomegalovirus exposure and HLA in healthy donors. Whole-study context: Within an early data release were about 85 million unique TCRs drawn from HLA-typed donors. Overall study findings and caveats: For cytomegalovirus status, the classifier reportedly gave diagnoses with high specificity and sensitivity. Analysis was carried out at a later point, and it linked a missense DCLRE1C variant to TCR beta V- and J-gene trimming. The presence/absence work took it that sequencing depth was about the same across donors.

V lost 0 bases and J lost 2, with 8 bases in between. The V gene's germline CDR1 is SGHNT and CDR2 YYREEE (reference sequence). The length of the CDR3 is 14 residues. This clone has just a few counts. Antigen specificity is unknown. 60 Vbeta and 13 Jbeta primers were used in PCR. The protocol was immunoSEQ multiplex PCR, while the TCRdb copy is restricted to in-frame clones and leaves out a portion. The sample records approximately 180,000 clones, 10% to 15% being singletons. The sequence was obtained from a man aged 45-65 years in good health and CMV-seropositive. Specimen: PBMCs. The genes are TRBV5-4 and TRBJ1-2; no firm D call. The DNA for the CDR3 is TGTGCCAGCAGCTTGGCCGGCAGGAACTATGGCTACACCTTC. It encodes CASSLAGRNYGYTF.